The 21 T cell receptor beta chains below all came from one sample that was sequenced in a study of blood T cells in healthy people across ages. Alongside a J-beta primer mix, a sample-barcoded 5' primer served in a second PCR lasting roughly 6 to 11 cycles. Each CDR3 protein gets one entry after TCRdb re-called the 5' RACE reads with MiXCR. This table has fewer than 1 million distinct CDR3 sequences, around 42% appearing once. The sample taken for sequencing was blood. Receptors were obtained from a man in his 60s in good health.

This chain uses TRBV5-6 with TRBJ2-1, with D maybe TRBD1 (5 bases). V was trimmed by 0 bases and J by 10 bases, leaving 11 bases between them. The germline V gene encodes CDR1 SGHDT and CDR2 YYEEEE. The length of the CDR3 is 13 residues. The CDR3 sequence is CASSLEPGSEQFF. In DNA, the CDR3 is TGTGCCAGCAGCTTGGAGCCAGGGTCCGAGCAGTTCTTC.

This clonotype was detected a few times. The gene calls are TRBV4-3 and TRBJ2-6; D is uncertain. The germline gives CDR1 LGHNA, CDR2 YSLEER. The CDR3 covers 17 residues. Trimming pared 0 bases from V and 0 bases from J, leaving 9 bases between. The CDR3 spells CASSQEISYSGANVLTF. CDR3 nucleotides: TGCGCCAGCAGCCAAGAAATCTCATACTCTGGGGCCAACGTCCTGACTTTC.

The CDR3 sequence is CASSSRDNGGDTQFF. In DNA, the CDR3 is TGTGCCAGCAGCTCCAGGGACAATGGGGGGGATACGCAGTTCTTC. The V call is TRBV11-3, the J call TRBJ2-1; tentative D call: TRBD2 (7 bases). Germline CDR1 reads SGHNT; CDR2 reads YENEEA. The CDR3 has 15 amino acids. Trimming stripped 4 bases from V and 12 bases from J, with 22 bases between.

The count of this clonotype is one. Just one base apart from a much larger clone, this may be a read error. For the CDR3, the DNA is TGCAGTGCTCATAAAGGGACTAGCGGGAGGAATGAGCAGTACTTC. Its translation is CSAHKGTSGRNEQYF. The chain recombines TRBV20-1 with TRBJ2-5; 15 bases are a match to TRBD2. The germline V gene has CDR1 DFQATT and CDR2 SNEGSKA (reference sequence). The J segment lost 11 bases and the V segment lost 5 bases, leaving 12 bases of the junction unmatched. There are 15 residues in the CDR3.

Concerning this clonotype itself: Since a much larger clone is just one base distant, this may be a read error. The CDR3 sequence: CASSARPGEDVERTQFF. CDR3 nucleotide sequence: TGCGCCAGCAGCGCCCGGCCGGGTGAGGACGTCGAGAGGACCCAGTTCTTC. The chain couples TRBV5-1 to TRBJ2-1; unclear D gene. This CDR3 is 17 amino acids long. V was pared by 4 bases and J by 13 bases, with 30 bases between. Germline V gene data show CDR1 as SGHRS and CDR2 as YFSETQ.

To note about this clonotype: One base away lies a much larger clone, so this may be a sequencing read error. V is TRBV20-1 and J is TRBJ2-3; the D call may be TRBD1 or TRBD2 (6 bases each). The germline V and J ends were trimmed by 4 bases and 4 bases, with 18 bases remaining between them. The CDR3 has 15 residues. The V gene's germline CDR1 is DFQATT and CDR2 SNEGSKA (reference sequence). CDR3 residues: CSAKGTGGRADTQYF. As DNA, the CDR3 is TGCAGTGCTAAAGGTACCGGGGGCAGGGCAGATACGCAGTATTTT.

The chain has TRBV6-1 and TRBJ2-7; 7 positions agree with TRBD1. Judging by the DNA end, TRBJ2-5 fits better; the J call may be wrong. CDR3 length: 14 amino acids. The germline V gene has CDR1 MNHNS and CDR2 SASEGT. The CDR3 loop reads CAGQTGVVGKTQYF. The CDR3 DNA sequence: TGTGCCGGCCAAACAGGGGTGGTGGGAAAGACCCAGTACTTC.

V usage is TRBV20-1 and J usage is TRBJ1-4; D is perhaps TRBD1 (5 bases). There are 14 residues in the CDR3. Trimming left V 3 bases short and J 8 bases short, with 16 bases between. Germline values: CDR1 DFQATT, CDR2 SNEGSKA (reference sequence). The CDR3 sequence is CSAREGSRVEKLFF. CDR3 DNA sequence: TGCAGTGCTAGGGAGGGGAGCCGAGTCGAAAAACTGTTTTTT.

The chain is built from TRBV2 and TRBJ2-1; no clear D gene. The DNA end is more similar to TRBJ2-7, so the J call may be wrong. In germline, CDR1 is SNHLY, CDR2 FYNNEI. The length of the CDR3 is 10 residues. The DNA of the CDR3 is TGTGCCAGCAGTGTATGGGAGCAGTACTTC. This codes for CASSVWEQYF.

The J gene is TRBJ2-1, the V gene TRBV20-1; 12 nucleotides align to TRBD1. The CDR3 covers 14 residues. From germline, CDR1 is DFQATT and CDR2 SNEGSKA (reference sequence). V gave up 6 bases and J gave up 6 bases; unmatched junction bases: 6. CDR3 in DNA: TGCAGTGCCCCCGGGACAGGGGGCATCAATGAGCAGTTCTTC. It specifies CSAPGTGGINEQFF.

In this sample, this clonotype turned up a few times. CDR3 residues: CASSQMGIGGDTQYF. CDR3 DNA sequence: TGCGCCAGCAGCCAAATGGGTATCGGGGGAGATACGCAGTATTTT. The gene calls are TRBV4-3 and TRBJ2-3, with a possible D match to TRBD2 (6 bases). Germline CDR1 is LGHNA and CDR2 is YSLEER. V was clipped by 2 bases and J by 5 bases, with 14 bases between them. CDR3 size: 15 residues.

The genes are TRBV20-1 and TRBJ2-3; D gene ambiguous. The CDR3 is 15 residues long. Germline assignment: CDR1 DFQATT and CDR2 SNEGSKA (reference sequence). Trimming shortened V by 6 bases and J by 0 bases, and 16 bases separated the two germline ends. The CDR3 bases are TGCAGTGCGAGCCCGGGTGCAGCAAGCACAGATACGCAGTATTTT. This codes for CSASPGAASTDTQYF.

This clonotype appeared a few times. J is TRBJ2-3 and V is TRBV28; 8 positions match TRBD1. J was trimmed by 2 bases and V by 4 bases; bases with no gene match: 5. From germline, CDR1 is MDHEN and CDR2 SYDVKM. This CDR3 has 15 amino acids. CDR3 DNA sequence: TGTGCCAGCAGTTCAACAGGGGGAGACACAGATACGCAGTATTTT. Translation gives CASSSTGGDTDTQYF. Using reference TRBV28 and TRBJ2-3 for the parts outside the CDR3, the full variable domain is DVKVTQSSRYLVKRTGEKVFLECVQDMDHENMFWYRQDPGLGLRLIYFSYDVKMKEKGDIPEGYSVSREKKERFSLILESASTNQTSMYLCASSSTGGDTDTQYFGPGTRLTVL.

On this clonotype: It may be a read error: a sequence one base away is much more abundant. This chain connects TRBV10-3 to TRBJ2-5; D is undetermined. CDR1 and CDR2 (germline): ENHRY, SYGVKD. V was shortened by 8 bases and J by 3 bases, with 13 bases between the two germline ends. The CDR3 has 13 amino acids. The CDR3 is CAIGASVEETQYF. CDR3 DNA: TGTGCCATCGGTGCATCAGTGGAAGAGACCCAGTACTTC.

The rearrangement links TRBV28 to TRBJ2-1; the D gene could be TRBD1 or TRBD2 (6 bases each). CDR1 is MDHEN, CDR2 SYDVKM, per germline. The CDR3 sequence is 14 residues long. Trimming removed 6 bases from V and 8 bases from J, with 17 bases in between. The CDR3 coding sequence is TGTGCCAGCAGGATGGGGGGCGTTGTCGATGAGCAGTTCTTC. Protein product: CASRMGGVVDEQFF.

This chain uses TRBV5-1 with TRBJ2-7; the match to TRBD1 covers 7 bases. The CDR3 contains 15 residues. CDR1 is SGHRS and CDR2 is YFSETQ in the germline V gene. V lost 4 bases, J lost 7 bases, and 14 bases stayed unmatched. The CDR3 here is CASSPPGTVSPEQYF. DNA of the CDR3: TGCGCCAGCAGCCCCCCCGGGACAGTATCCCCTGAGCAGTACTTC.

This clonotype was seen many times. This sequence joins TRBV6-2 or TRBV6-3 and TRBJ2-7; possibly TRBD1 for D (6 bases). This CDR3 contains 15 residues. Germline loops: CDR1 MNHEY, CDR2 SVGEGT. Trimming pared 5 bases from V and 2 bases from J, leaving 16 bases between. CDR3 region: CASSPPGTLAYEQYF. The CDR3, as DNA: TGTGCCAGCAGTCCCCCCGGGACACTAGCCTACGAGCAGTACTTC.

This clonotype was observed a few times. This chain uses TRBV6-2 or TRBV6-3 with TRBJ2-7, with D tentatively TRBD1 (5 bases). CDR1 and CDR2 (germline): MNHEY, SVGEGT. V was trimmed by 2 bases and J by 3 bases, leaving 11 bases between them. The CDR3 extends over 14 amino acids. The DNA for the CDR3 is TGTGCCAGCAGTTACGAGACAGCTAACTACGAGCAGTACTTC. Translating it yields CASSYETANYEQYF.

The chain uses TRBV7-6 and TRBJ2-7, with TRBD2 identical over 8 bases. With V trimmed by 1 base and J by 0 bases, 2 bases remained unmatched. The CDR3 is 15 residues long. Germline V gene data show CDR1 as SGHVS and CDR2 as FNYEAQ. CDR3 in DNA: TGTGCCAGCAGCTTAGAGAGCGGGGGCTCCTACGAGCAGTACTTC. It is translated as CASSLESGGSYEQYF.

This chain links TRBV24-1 with TRBJ2-7; a weak D match, TRBD1 (5 bases). There are 15 residues in the CDR3. Per the germline V gene, CDR1 is KGHDR and CDR2 is SFDVKD. The V gene lost 3 bases and the J gene lost 2 bases, with 13 bases spanning the gap. This chain's CDR3 is CATSDPDKNPYEQYF. The CDR3 DNA is TGTGCCACCAGTGATCCGGACAAGAACCCCTACGAGCAGTACTTC.

The chain carries TRBV3-1 and TRBJ1-4; D uncertain. V lost 8 bases and J lost 0, with 13 bases in between. Germline V lookup: CDR1 LGHDT, CDR2 YNNKEL (reference sequence). This CDR3 spans 15 amino acids. CDR3 sequence: CASGSQRATNEKLFF. The DNA of the CDR3 is TGTGCCAGCGGATCCCAGAGGGCAACTAATGAAAAACTGTTTTTT.